This TCR beta chain was documented in a study of cytomegalovirus exposure and HLA in healthy donors. Across the study: A prior analysis found about 110 million unique TCR beta sequences from roughly 180 million T cells. Drawn from HLA-typed donors, about 85 million unique TCRs were held in an early data release.

V was trimmed by 4 bases and J by 1 base, leaving 8 bases between them. The CDR3 runs 15 residues. Germline V gives CDR1 MNHNS, CDR2 SASEGT. Study conclusions and caveats: The authors confirmed in vitro that a few CMV-associated chains were specific for CMV antigens.

This clone was detected ten times or more. The antigen is undetermined. The PCR had 60 Vbeta and 13 Jbeta primers. Some clones are missing from TCRdb's copy, which holds only in-frame ones; the method was immunoSEQ multiplex PCR. The data contain over 100,000 clones, 10% of them singletons. Each donor was nominally healthy when sampled (though unrecorded immune exposures were likely). The source material was PBMCs. This receptor was obtained from a man in his forties in good health and CMV-seropositive. The chain couples TRBV6-1 to TRBJ2-6, with D perhaps matching TRBD1 (6 bases). The CDR3 sequence is CASSVQGSGANVLTF. CDR3 coding DNA: TGTGCCAGCAGTGTACAGGGATCTGGGGCCAACGTCCTGACTTTC.